This TCR beta chain was identified during a study of blood T cell repertoires in COVID-19. Study at large: There were acute and convalescent COVID-19 samples, and they came from the United States, Italy and Spain. Nucleic acid was either cDNA or gDNA, and it came from T cells, B-cell-depleted T cells, or PBMCs.

In the authors' workflow: Counts of nucleated cells, estimated from reference gene primer amplification, were obtained. Here immunoSEQ multiplex PCR was the method, and the copy in TCRdb shows in-frame clones only, minus some. D and trimming come from the DNA, and the V and J calls and clone size come from that table. This sample has 20,000 to 25,000 clones; 84% occur once, and the top ten carry roughly 3.2%. Germline-derived CDR1 and CDR2 are MNHNS and SASEGT. The V and J ends lost 2 bases and 2 bases respectively, with 7 bases between them. The CDR3 extends over 13 amino acids. This TCR came from a man aged 35-49 years with acute or convalescent COVID-19. The rearrangement uses TRBV6-1 and TRBJ2-7; D is ambiguous. Sequencing was performed on peripheral blood. CDR3 amino acids: CASSEREPYEQYF. The CDR3, as DNA: TGTGCCAGCAGTGAACGAGAGCCCTACGAGCAGTACTTC.